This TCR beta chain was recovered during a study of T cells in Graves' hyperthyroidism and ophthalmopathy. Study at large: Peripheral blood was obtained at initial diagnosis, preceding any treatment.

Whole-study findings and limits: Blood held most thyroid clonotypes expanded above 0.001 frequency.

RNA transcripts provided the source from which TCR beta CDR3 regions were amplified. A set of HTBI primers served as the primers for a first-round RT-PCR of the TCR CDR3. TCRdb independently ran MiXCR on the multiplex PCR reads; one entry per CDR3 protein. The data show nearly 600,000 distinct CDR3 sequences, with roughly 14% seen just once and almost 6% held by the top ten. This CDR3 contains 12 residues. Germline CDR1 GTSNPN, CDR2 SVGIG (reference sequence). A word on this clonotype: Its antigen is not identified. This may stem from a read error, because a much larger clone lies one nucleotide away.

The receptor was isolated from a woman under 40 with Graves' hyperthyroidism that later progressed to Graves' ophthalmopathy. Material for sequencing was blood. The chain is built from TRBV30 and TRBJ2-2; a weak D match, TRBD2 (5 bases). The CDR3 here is CAWSKVSGELSF. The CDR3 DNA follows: TGTGCCTGGAGTAAGGTTTCCGGGGAGCTGTCTTTT.